The rows below give T cell receptor beta chains drawn from one sample of a study of blood T cells in healthy people across ages. TCRdb reanalysed the 5' RACE reads using MiXCR and keeps one entry per CDR3 protein. This table holds around 2 million distinct CDR3 sequences, around 40% found once. Specimen: blood. The receptors shown here come from a human donor in good health. The CDR3 runs from the conserved cysteine through the conserved F or W. The order of the fields is V gene, clone size, CDR3 length, D gene, J gene, CDR3 DNA, CDR3 protein. D genes are given only for firm matches. Some rows have no size entry. The others give once, few or many, or a class for an expanded clone.

V: TRBV5-1; size: -; length: 15; D: TRBD1; J: TRBJ1-4; DNA: TGCGCCAACAGCCCGGGACAGGGGACAAATGAAAAACTGTTTTTT; CDR3: CANSPGQGTNEKLFF
V: TRBV20-1; size: -; length: 14; D: -; J: TRBJ2-5; DNA: TGCAGTGCTAAGGACACCCGGTACCATGAGACCCAGTACTTC; CDR3: CSAKDTRYHETQYF
V: TRBV7-2; size: -; length: 13; D: -; J: TRBJ1-6; DNA: TGTGCCAGCAGCTTAGGCAGGGTTTCACCCCTCCACTTT; CDR3: CASSLGRVSPLHF
V: TRBV18; size: -; length: 14; D: -; J: TRBJ1-4; DNA: TGTGCCAGCTCGAGAGGGAGAACTAATGAAAAACTGTTTTTT; CDR3: CASSRGRTNEKLFF
V: TRBV12-3/TRBV12-4; size: few; length: 16; D: TRBD2; J: TRBJ2-1; DNA: TGTGCCAGCAGTCCTACCCAGATAACTAGCGGGGGCCCCGGGTTCTTC; CDR3: CASSPTQITSGGPGFF
V: TRBV7-9; size: -; length: 14; D: TRBD1; J: TRBJ1-2; DNA: TGTGCCAGCAGCTTCGGACAGGGCCACTATGGCTACACCTTC; CDR3: CASSFGQGHYGYTF
V: TRBV7-6; size: -; length: 14; D: -; J: TRBJ1-2; DNA: TGTGCCAGCAGCCCGCTTGGGGATGACTATGGCTACACCTTC; CDR3: CASSPLGDDYGYTF
V: TRBV7-2; size: -; length: 16; D: -; J: TRBJ2-5; DNA: TGTGCCAGCAGCTTAAGGGTTAGCTTTATTCAAGAGACCCAGTACTTC; CDR3: CASSLRVSFIQETQYF
V: TRBV7-2; size: few; length: 14; D: TRBD1; J: TRBJ2-5; DNA: TGTGCCAGCAGCTTGAACAGGGGGATGGAGACCCAGTACTTC; CDR3: CASSLNRGMETQYF
V: TRBV28; size: -; length: 13; D: -; J: TRBJ2-3; DNA: TGTGCCGGTAGAACCCCGGGTGAAGATACGCAGTATTTT; CDR3: CAGRTPGEDTQYF
V: TRBV7-2; size: once; length: 15; D: TRBD1; J: TRBJ1-2; DNA: TGTGCCAGCAGCTCGCAGACAGGGTCATTCGGGGGCTACACCTTC; CDR3: CASSSQTGSFGGYTF
V: TRBV18; size: -; length: 13; D: -; J: TRBJ1-1; DNA: TGTGCCAGCTCACCGGGTAACGGACGCGAAGCTTTCTTT; CDR3: CASSPGNGREAFF
V: TRBV12-3/TRBV12-4; size: -; length: 14; D: -; J: TRBJ2-2; DNA: TGTGCCAGCAGTATCCAGGGGGGCACCGGGGAGCTGTTTTTT; CDR3: CASSIQGGTGELFF
V: TRBV7-2; size: -; length: 17; D: TRBD1; J: TRBJ1-5; DNA: TGTGCCAGCAGCTTTTCACCGGGACAGGGGGGAGATCAGCCCCAGCATTTT; CDR3: CASSFSPGQGGDQPQHF
V: TRBV7-9; size: -; length: 16; D: -; J: TRBJ2-7; DNA: TGTGCCAGCAGCTCTACTGGGGGGCCTCACTCCTACGAGCAGTACTTC; CDR3: CASSSTGGPHSYEQYF
V: TRBV10-3; size: -; length: 14; D: -; J: TRBJ2-7; DNA: TGTGCCATCAGTGTTGTGCAGGCCACCTACGAGCAGTACTTC; CDR3: CAISVVQATYEQYF
V: TRBV29-1; size: -; length: 13; D: -; J: TRBJ1-2; DNA: TGCAGCGTTCGGGGAGCCGATTCAATTCTCTACACCTTC; CDR3: CSVRGADSILYTF
V: TRBV5-1; size: many; length: 14; D: -; J: TRBJ2-6; DNA: TGTGCCAGCAGCCCCTACTCTGGGGCCAACGTCCTGACTTTC; CDR3: CASSPYSGANVLTF
V: TRBV7-8; size: -; length: 18; D: TRBD2; J: TRBJ2-2; DNA: TGTGCCAGCAGCCCCCGGCTTAGCGGGGGTTACGAAACCGGGGAGCTGTTTTTT; CDR3: CASSPRLSGGYETGELFF
V: TRBV20-1; size: -; length: 13; D: -; J: TRBJ1-2; DNA: TGCAGTCCTCCGCGGCAGGGCGGCTATGGCTACACCTTC; CDR3: CSPPRQGGYGYTF
V: TRBV6-2/TRBV6-3; size: few; length: 15; D: -; J: TRBJ2-7; DNA: TGTGCCAGCAGTTACTCGGACTACTCTCCGGACGAGCAGTACTTC; CDR3: CASSYSDYSPDEQYF
V: TRBV6-6; size: -; length: 13; D: -; J: TRBJ1-2; DNA: -; CDR3: CVGGTAVNYGCTF
V: TRBV20-1; size: few; length: 15; D: TRBD2; J: TRBJ2-4; DNA: TGCAGTGCTAGCGTAGTCGACGGGGGGAAGGGGAAGCAGTACTTC; CDR3: CSASVVDGGKGKQYF
V: TRBV27; size: few; length: 17; D: -; J: TRBJ2-3; DNA: TGTGCCAGCAGTCCCTTTCGGAGTGGGATGAAGAGAGATACGCAGTATTTT; CDR3: CASSPFRSGMKRDTQYF
V: TRBV5-6; size: few; length: 14; D: -; J: TRBJ2-1; DNA: TGTGCCAGCATGGAAACCGACTCCTACAATGAGCAGTTCTTC; CDR3: CASMETDSYNEQFF
V: TRBV7-8; size: -; length: 18; D: TRBD2; J: TRBJ2-1; DNA: TGTGCCAGCAGCTTGGGTTGGGGGGAGGGAAGGTCCTACAATGAGCAGTTCTTC; CDR3: CASSLGWGEGRSYNEQFF
V: TRBV20-1; size: -; length: 16; D: TRBD1; J: TRBJ1-2; DNA: TGCAGTGCTAGGGACAGGGGGGCCGGAGGGTACTATGGCTACACCTTC; CDR3: CSARDRGAGGYYGYTF
V: TRBV13; size: many; length: 13; D: -; J: TRBJ2-4; DNA: TGTGCCAGCAGCTCGCAACCCAGGGGGGAGCAGTACTTC; CDR3: CASSSQPRGEQYF
V: TRBV5-1; size: -; length: 14; D: -; J: TRBJ2-5; DNA: TGCGCCAGCAGCCTAACGGGGGAAATGGAGACCCAGTACTTC; CDR3: CASSLTGEMETQYF
V: TRBV3-1; size: -; length: 13; D: -; J: TRBJ1-2; DNA: TGTGCCAGCAGCCAGTCGGATAACTATGGCTACACCTTC; CDR3: CASSQSDNYGYTF
V: TRBV5-1; size: -; length: 12; D: -; J: TRBJ2-7; DNA: TGCGCCAGCAGCTACAGCGGCTGCGAGCAGTACTTC; CDR3: CASSYSGCEQYF
V: TRBV12-3/TRBV12-4; size: -; length: 13; D: -; J: TRBJ1-1; DNA: TGTGCCAGCAGTTGGGGGGTGGACACTGAAGCTTTCTTT; CDR3: CASSWGVDTEAFF
V: TRBV10-2; size: -; length: 18; D: TRBD2; J: TRBJ2-3; DNA: TGCGCCAGCAGTCCCCGGCGGGGGAGCATGGGTCGCACAGATACGCAGTATTTT; CDR3: CASSPRRGSMGRTDTQYF
V: TRBV7-9; size: -; length: 13; D: -; J: TRBJ1-6; DNA: TGTGCCAGCAGCGCGGAGGGTCGGTCACCCCTCCACTTT; CDR3: CASSAEGRSPLHF
V: TRBV3-1; size: -; length: 14; D: -; J: TRBJ2-7; DNA: TGTGCCAGCAGCCAAGAAGCCAGCTACTACGAGCAGTACTTC; CDR3: CASSQEASYYEQYF
V: TRBV20-1; size: few; length: 14; D: TRBD1; J: TRBJ2-7; DNA: TGCAGTGCTAGTAGTGGGACAGGGACCTACGAGCAGTACTTC; CDR3: CSASSGTGTYEQYF
V: TRBV6-6; size: few; length: 11; D: -; J: TRBJ1-2; DNA: TGTGCCAGCACCCTACTTTATGGCTACACCTTC; CDR3: CASTLLYGYTF
V: TRBV7-9; size: -; length: 15; D: TRBD1; J: TRBJ2-5; DNA: TGTGCCAGCAGCTTAATACAGGGGGCGGCGAAGACCCAGTACTTC; CDR3: CASSLIQGAAKTQYF
V: TRBV18; size: -; length: 14; D: -; J: TRBJ2-7; DNA: TGTGCCAGCTCACGGGCAGGGACTCCCTACGAGCAGTACTTC; CDR3: CASSRAGTPYEQYF
V: TRBV9; size: few; length: 15; D: -; J: TRBJ2-1; DNA: TGTGCCAGCAGCGTAGGTCAGGGCTCCTTGGATGAGCAGTTCTTC; CDR3: CASSVGQGSLDEQFF
V: TRBV5-4; size: few; length: 16; D: -; J: TRBJ2-4; DNA: TGTGCCAGCAGCTTGCCCCGGGGGGCCGAAGGTTCCGACCAGTACTTC; CDR3: CASSLPRGAEGSDQYF
V: TRBV15; size: -; length: 16; D: -; J: TRBJ2-5; DNA: TGTGCCACCAGCAGAGGATCCGGGACACCCCAAGAGACCCAGTACTTC; CDR3: CATSRGSGTPQETQYF
V: TRBV5-6; size: few; length: 14; D: TRBD1; J: TRBJ2-1; DNA: TGTGCCAGTAGAACAGGGGGCACGAGGAATGAGCAGTTCTTC; CDR3: CASRTGGTRNEQFF
V: TRBV7-9; size: -; length: 13; D: -; J: TRBJ1-5; DNA: TGTGCCAGCAGCTTTCAGGGCAGACAGCCCCAGCATTTT; CDR3: CASSFQGRQPQHF
V: TRBV2; size: -; length: 17; D: TRBD1; J: TRBJ1-2; DNA: TGTGCCAGCGACGACGGGGACAGGGCGCCTTTTAACCATGGCTACACCTTC; CDR3: CASDDGDRAPFNHGYTF
V: TRBV9; size: few; length: 14; D: TRBD2; J: TRBJ2-5; DNA: TGTGCCAGCAGCGTAGGTAGCGGGGGAGAGACCCAGTACTTC; CDR3: CASSVGSGGETQYF
V: TRBV3-1; size: -; length: 14; D: -; J: TRBJ2-4; DNA: TGTGCCAGCAGCCAAGGGGCAGGGGTGGACATTCAGTACTTC; CDR3: CASSQGAGVDIQYF
V: TRBV12-3/TRBV12-4; size: -; length: 13; D: -; J: TRBJ1-2; DNA: TGTGCCAGCACTATGGGACGAACGAGTGGCTACACCTTC; CDR3: CASTMGRTSGYTF
V: TRBV12-3/TRBV12-4; size: -; length: 13; D: TRBD1; J: TRBJ2-7; DNA: TGTGCCAGCAGAGGGGGCGCCCGCTACGAGCAGTACTTC; CDR3: CASRGGARYEQYF
V: TRBV12-3/TRBV12-4; size: -; length: 17; D: TRBD2; J: TRBJ2-3; DNA: TGTGTCAGCAGCGTTTCCCTAGCGGGGACAATCACAGATACGCAGTATTTT; CDR3: CVSSVSLAGTITDTQYF
V: TRBV7-3; size: -; length: 15; D: -; J: TRBJ1-1; DNA: TGTGCCAGCAGCTTCACTTCGTTAAGGAACACTGAAGCTTTCTTT; CDR3: CASSFTSLRNTEAFF
V: TRBV7-2; size: -; length: 16; D: -; J: TRBJ1-4; DNA: TGTGCCAGCAGCCGGGAGTTGTTCGGGGAGGCTGAAAAACTGTTTTTT; CDR3: CASSRELFGEAEKLFF
V: TRBV4-2; size: -; length: 14; D: -; J: TRBJ1-2; DNA: TGTGCCAGCAGCCAAGGGGGATGGGTCTATGGCTACACCTTC; CDR3: CASSQGGWVYGYTF
V: TRBV4-1; size: -; length: 16; D: TRBD1; J: TRBJ2-5; DNA: TGCGCCAGCAGCCATCGACAGGGGCCGGGGATGGAGACCCAGTACTTC; CDR3: CASSHRQGPGMETQYF
V: TRBV20-1; size: few; length: 11; D: -; J: TRBJ2-4; DNA: TGCAGTGCTAGTTCATTGGACATTCAGTACTTC; CDR3: CSASSLDIQYF
V: TRBV6-2/TRBV6-3; size: few; length: 13; D: -; J: TRBJ2-3; DNA: TGTGCCAGCAGTGCCGAACCTACTGTTACGCAGTATTTT; CDR3: CASSAEPTVTQYF